This is a list of T cell receptor beta chains from one sample in a study of neurological immune-mediated disorders. MiXCR, run by TCRdb on the 5' RACE reads, gives a single entry per CDR3 protein. The sample lists fewer than 50,000 distinct CDR3 sequences, 2.5% seen once, with around 10% in the top ten. Sequencing was carried out using PBMCs. Source of these receptors: a man aged 25 to 40 with multiple sclerosis. Each CDR3 is given with its conserved first and last residue. Each record gives: V gene, clone size, CDR3 length, J gene, D gene, CDR3 protein, CDR3 DNA. D genes are given only for firm matches. Clone size is not always given. Where it is, it says once, few, many or a class for expanded clones.

v_gene: TRBV10-3
abundance: many
len: 14
j_gene: TRBJ2-2
d_gene: NA
CDR3aa: CATTNRAFTGELFF
CDR3nt: TGTGCCACTACCAACAGGGCTTTCACCGGGGAGCTGTTTTTT

v_gene: TRBV20-1
abundance: many
len: 14
j_gene: TRBJ2-5
d_gene: TRBD2
CDR3aa: CSARSSGKQETQYF
CDR3nt: TGCAGTGCTAGGTCTAGCGGGAAACAAGAGACCCAGTACTTC

v_gene: TRBV5-1
abundance: many
len: 14
j_gene: TRBJ2-3
d_gene: NA
CDR3aa: CASSLDASTDTQYF
CDR3nt: TGCGCCAGCAGCTTGGATGCTAGCACAGATACGCAGTATTTT

v_gene: TRBV6-5
abundance: many
len: 17
j_gene: TRBJ2-6
d_gene: TRBD1
CDR3aa: CASSLGQASSGANVLTF
CDR3nt: TGTGCCAGCAGTCTCGGACAGGCTAGCTCTGGGGCCAACGTCCTGACTTTC

v_gene: TRBV12-3/TRBV12-4
abundance: many
len: 14
j_gene: TRBJ1-2
d_gene: NA
CDR3aa: CASRAREVFGGYTF
CDR3nt: TGTGCCAGCAGGGCCAGGGAGGTTTTTGGTGGCTACACCTTC

v_gene: TRBV4-3
abundance: many
len: 17
j_gene: TRBJ2-4
d_gene: NA
CDR3aa: CASSQDLVAAGRNIQYF
CDR3nt: TGCGCCAGCAGCCAAGATTTAGTAGCCGCGGGAAGAAACATTCAGTACTTC

v_gene: TRBV7-2
abundance: many
len: 15
j_gene: TRBJ2-3
d_gene: TRBD2
CDR3aa: CASSLVLAGTDTQYF
CDR3nt: TGTGCCAGCAGCTTAGTACTAGCGGGCACAGATACGCAGTATTTT

v_gene: TRBV7-9
abundance: many
len: 15
j_gene: TRBJ2-1
d_gene: TRBD2
CDR3aa: CASSNSGRAYDEQFF
CDR3nt: TGTGCCAGCAGCAATAGCGGGAGGGCCTACGATGAGCAGTTCTTC

v_gene: TRBV5-5
abundance: many
len: 13
j_gene: TRBJ2-5
d_gene: NA
CDR3aa: CASSFVGQETQYF
CDR3nt: TGTGCCAGCAGCTTTGTCGGCCAAGAGACCCAGTACTTC

v_gene: TRBV12-3/TRBV12-4
abundance: many
len: 15
j_gene: TRBJ2-3
d_gene: NA
CDR3aa: CASSFSSEGTDTQYF
CDR3nt: TGTGCCAGCAGTTTTAGTTCTGAAGGCACAGATACGCAGTATTTT

v_gene: TRBV24-1
abundance: NA
len: 15
j_gene: TRBJ1-5
d_gene: TRBD1
CDR3aa: CATSEGTGGDQPQHF
CDR3nt: TGTGCCACCAGTGAAGGGACAGGGGGCGATCAGCCCCAGCATTTT

v_gene: TRBV29-1
abundance: many
len: 15
j_gene: TRBJ2-1
d_gene: NA
CDR3aa: CSVEEVQGGYNEQFF
CDR3nt: TGCAGCGTTGAAGAGGTACAGGGAGGCTACAATGAGCAGTTCTTC

v_gene: TRBV6-5
abundance: many
len: 16
j_gene: TRBJ2-7
d_gene: NA
CDR3aa: CASRSGQTISSYEQYF
CDR3nt: TGTGCCAGCAGATCAGGACAGACGATTAGCTCCTACGAGCAGTACTTC

v_gene: TRBV20-1
abundance: many
len: 14
j_gene: TRBJ2-1
d_gene: NA
CDR3aa: CSATPIAAYNEQFF
CDR3nt: TGCAGTGCTACCCCTATAGCGGCGTACAATGAGCAGTTCTTC